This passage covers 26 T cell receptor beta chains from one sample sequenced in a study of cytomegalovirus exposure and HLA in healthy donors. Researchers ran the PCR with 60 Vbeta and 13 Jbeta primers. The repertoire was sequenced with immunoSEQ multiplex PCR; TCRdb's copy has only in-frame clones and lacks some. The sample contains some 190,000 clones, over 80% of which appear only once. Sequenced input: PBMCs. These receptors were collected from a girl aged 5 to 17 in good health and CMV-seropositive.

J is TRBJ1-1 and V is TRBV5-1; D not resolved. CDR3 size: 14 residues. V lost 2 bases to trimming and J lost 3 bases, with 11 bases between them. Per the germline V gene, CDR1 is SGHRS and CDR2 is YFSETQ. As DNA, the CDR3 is TGCGCCAGCAGCTTAGAACCCCCAGACACTGAAGCTTTCTTT. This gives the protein CASSLEPPDTEAFF.

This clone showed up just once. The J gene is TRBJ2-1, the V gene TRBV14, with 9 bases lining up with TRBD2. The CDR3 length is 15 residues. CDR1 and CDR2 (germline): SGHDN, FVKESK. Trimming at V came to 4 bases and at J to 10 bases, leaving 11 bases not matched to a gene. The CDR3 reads CASSPGVAGEGEQFF. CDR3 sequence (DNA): TGTGCCAGCAGCCCCGGGGTAGCGGGAGAAGGGGAGCAGTTCTTC.

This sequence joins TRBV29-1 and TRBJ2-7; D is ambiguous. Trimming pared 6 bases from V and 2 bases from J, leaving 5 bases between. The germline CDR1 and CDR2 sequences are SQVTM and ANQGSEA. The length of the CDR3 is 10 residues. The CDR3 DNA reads TGCAGCGTCCTTACCTACGAGCAGTACTTC. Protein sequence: CSVLTYEQYF.

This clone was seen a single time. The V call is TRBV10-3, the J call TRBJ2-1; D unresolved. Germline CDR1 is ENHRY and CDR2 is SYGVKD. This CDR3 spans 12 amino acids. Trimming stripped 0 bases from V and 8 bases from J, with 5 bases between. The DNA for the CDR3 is TGTGCCATCAGTGAGTCCAGGCATGAGCAGTTCTTC. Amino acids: CAISESRHEQFF.

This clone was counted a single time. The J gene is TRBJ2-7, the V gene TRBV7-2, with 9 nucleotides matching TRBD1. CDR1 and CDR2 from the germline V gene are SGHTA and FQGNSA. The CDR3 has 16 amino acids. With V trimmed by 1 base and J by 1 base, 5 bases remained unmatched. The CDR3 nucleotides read TGTGCCAGCAGCTTAGTAGGGACAGGGCCTTCCTACGAGCAGTACTTC. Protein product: CASSLVGTGPSYEQYF.

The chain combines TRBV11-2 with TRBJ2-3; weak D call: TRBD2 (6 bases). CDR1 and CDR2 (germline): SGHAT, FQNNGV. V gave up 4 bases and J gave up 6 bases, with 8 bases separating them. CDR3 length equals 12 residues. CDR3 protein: CASSSRGDTQYF. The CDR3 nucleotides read TGTGCCAGCAGCTCCCGGGGGGATACGCAGTATTTT.

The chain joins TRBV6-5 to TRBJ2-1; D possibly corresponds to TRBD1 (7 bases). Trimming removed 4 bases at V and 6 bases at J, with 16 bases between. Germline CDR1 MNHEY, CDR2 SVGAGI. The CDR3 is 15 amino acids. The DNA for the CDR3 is TGTGCCAGCAGTTCAGAGGGGGCGCGGGGCAATGAGCAGTTCTTC. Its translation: CASSSEGARGNEQFF.

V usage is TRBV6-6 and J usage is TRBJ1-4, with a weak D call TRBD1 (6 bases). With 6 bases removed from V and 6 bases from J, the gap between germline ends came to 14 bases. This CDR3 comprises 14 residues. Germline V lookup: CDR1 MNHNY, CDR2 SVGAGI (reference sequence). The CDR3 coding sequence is TGTGCCAGCAGACCCCCTTGGACAGATGAAAAACTGTTTTTT. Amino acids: CASRPPWTDEKLFF.

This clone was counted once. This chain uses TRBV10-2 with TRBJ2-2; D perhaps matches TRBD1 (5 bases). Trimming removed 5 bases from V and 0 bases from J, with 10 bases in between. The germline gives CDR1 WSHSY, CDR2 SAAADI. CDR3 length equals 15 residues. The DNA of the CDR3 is TGCGCCAGCAGTTTAAGGACACCGAACACCGGGGAGCTGTTTTTT. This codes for CASSLRTPNTGELFF.

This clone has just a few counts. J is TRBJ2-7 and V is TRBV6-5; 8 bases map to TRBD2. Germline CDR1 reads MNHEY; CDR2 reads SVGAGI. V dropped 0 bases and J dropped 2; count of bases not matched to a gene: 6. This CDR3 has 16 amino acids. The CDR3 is CASSYSITSGTYEQYF. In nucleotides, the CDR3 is TGTGCCAGCAGTTACTCGATAACTAGCGGTACCTACGAGCAGTACTTC.

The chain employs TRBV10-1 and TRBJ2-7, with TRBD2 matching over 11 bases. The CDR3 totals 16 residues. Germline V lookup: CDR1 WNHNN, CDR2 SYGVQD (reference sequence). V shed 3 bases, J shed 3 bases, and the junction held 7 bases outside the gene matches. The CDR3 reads CASSDSGGLADYEQYF. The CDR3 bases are TGCGCCAGCAGTGATTCGGGGGGACTAGCGGACTACGAGCAGTACTTC.

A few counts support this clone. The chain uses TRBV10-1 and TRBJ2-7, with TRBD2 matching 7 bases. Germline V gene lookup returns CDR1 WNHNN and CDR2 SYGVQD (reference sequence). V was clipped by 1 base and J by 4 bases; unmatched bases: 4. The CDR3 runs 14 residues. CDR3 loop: CASSELTGGYEQYF. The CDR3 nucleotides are TGCGCCAGCAGTGAGTTGACCGGGGGGTACGAGCAGTACTTC.

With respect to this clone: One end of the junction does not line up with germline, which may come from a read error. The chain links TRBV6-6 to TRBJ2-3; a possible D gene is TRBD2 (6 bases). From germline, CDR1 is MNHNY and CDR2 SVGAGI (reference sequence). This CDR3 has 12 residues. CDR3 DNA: TGTGCCAGCACAAACCCGGGACTCTCGAGGTGTTTT. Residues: CASTNPGLSRCF.

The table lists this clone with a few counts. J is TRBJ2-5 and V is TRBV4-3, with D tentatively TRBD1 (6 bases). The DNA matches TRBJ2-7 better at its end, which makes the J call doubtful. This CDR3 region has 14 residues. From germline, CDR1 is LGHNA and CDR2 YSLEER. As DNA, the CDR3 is TGCGCCAGCAGCCAAGCCGGGACAATCTACGAGCAGTACTTC. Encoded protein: CASSQAGTIYEQYF.

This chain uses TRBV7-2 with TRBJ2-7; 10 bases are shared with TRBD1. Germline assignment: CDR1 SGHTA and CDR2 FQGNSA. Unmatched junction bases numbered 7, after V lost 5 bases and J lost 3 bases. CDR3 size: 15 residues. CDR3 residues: CASSHTGQGIYEQYF. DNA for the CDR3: TGTGCCAGCAGCCATACGGGACAGGGGATCTACGAGCAGTACTTC.

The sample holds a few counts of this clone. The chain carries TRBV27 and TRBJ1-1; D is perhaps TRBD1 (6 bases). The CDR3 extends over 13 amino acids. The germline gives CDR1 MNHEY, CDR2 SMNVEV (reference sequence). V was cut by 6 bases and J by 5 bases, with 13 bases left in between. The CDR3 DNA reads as TGTGCCAGCAGACAGGGTTTTGGAACTGAAGCTTTCTTT. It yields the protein CASRQGFGTEAFF.

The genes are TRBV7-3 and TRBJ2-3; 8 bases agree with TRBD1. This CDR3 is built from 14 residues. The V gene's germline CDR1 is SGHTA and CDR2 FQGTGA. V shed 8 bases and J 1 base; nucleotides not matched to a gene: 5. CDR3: CASSLDRGTDTQYF. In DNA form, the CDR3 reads TGTGCCAGCTCTCTGGACAGGGGCACAGATACGCAGTATTTT.

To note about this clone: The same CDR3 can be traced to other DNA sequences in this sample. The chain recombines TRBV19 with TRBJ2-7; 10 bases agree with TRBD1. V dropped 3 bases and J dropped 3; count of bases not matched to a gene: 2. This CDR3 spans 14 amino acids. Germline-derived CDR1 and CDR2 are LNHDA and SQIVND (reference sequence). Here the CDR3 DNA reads TGTGCCAGTAGTATTGGGACAGGGGTCTACGAGCAGTACTTC. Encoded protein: CASSIGTGVYEQYF.

CDR3 DNA: TGTGCCAGCAGCTTGGGGGGTCGGGGTACAGGGTGGGAGACCCAGTACTTC. It codes for CASSLGGRGTGWETQYF. J is TRBJ2-5 and V is TRBV5-4; D might be TRBD1 (6 bases). This CDR3 is 17 amino acids long. Germline V gene sequence: CDR1 SGHNT, CDR2 YYREEE (reference sequence). Trimming took off 0 bases at V and 5 bases at J, with 20 bases between the two ends.

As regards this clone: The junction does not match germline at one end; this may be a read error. CDR3 sequence: CASSRNSNTGELFF. The CDR3, as DNA: TGTGCTAGCAGCCGAAACTCGAACACCGGGGAGCTGTTTTTT. This chain joins TRBV7-7 and TRBJ2-2, with D unclear. This CDR3 region has 14 residues. Germline V gene sequence: CDR1 SSHAT, CDR2 FNYEAQ (reference sequence).

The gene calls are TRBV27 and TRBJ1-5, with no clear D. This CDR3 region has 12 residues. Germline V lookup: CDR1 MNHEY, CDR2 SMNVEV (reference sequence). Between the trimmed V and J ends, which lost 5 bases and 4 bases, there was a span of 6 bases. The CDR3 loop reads CASSPLNQPQHF. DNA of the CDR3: TGTGCCAGCAGTCCCCTGAATCAGCCCCAGCATTTT.

The chain's CDR3 is CASSVPGHYYGYTF. The CDR3 nucleotides read TGTGCCAGCAGCGTACCGGGACACTACTATGGCTACACCTTC. This chain joins TRBV7-2 and TRBJ1-2; possible D gene TRBD1, 6 bases. There are 14 residues in the CDR3. V lost 5 bases, J lost 3 bases, and 13 bases lay in between. Looked up from germline, CDR1 is SGHTA and CDR2 is FQGNSA.

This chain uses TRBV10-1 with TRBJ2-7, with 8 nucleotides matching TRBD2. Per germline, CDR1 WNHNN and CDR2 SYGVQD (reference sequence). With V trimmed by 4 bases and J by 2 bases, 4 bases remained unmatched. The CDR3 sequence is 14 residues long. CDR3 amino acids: CASSAGGSPYEQYF. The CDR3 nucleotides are TGCGCCAGCAGTGCGGGGGGGAGCCCCTACGAGCAGTACTTC.

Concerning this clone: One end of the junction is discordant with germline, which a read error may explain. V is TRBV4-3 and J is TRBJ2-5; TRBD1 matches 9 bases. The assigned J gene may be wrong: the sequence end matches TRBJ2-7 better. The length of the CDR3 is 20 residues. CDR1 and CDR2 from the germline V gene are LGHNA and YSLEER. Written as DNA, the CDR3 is TGCGCCGGCAGCCAAGATTTTCAGAAGGTTGGGGACAGGGAGTCCTACGAGCAGTACTTC. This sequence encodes CAGSQDFQKVGDRESYEQYF.

CDR3 residues: CASSGFLQGNEQFF. CDR3 DNA: TGTGCCAGCAGTGGATTCCTCCAGGGCAATGAGCAGTTCTTC. This chain links TRBV25-1 with TRBJ2-1, with TRBD1 as a possible D gene (5 bases). The CDR3 contains 14 residues. V lost 4 bases, J lost 6 bases, and 13 bases lay in between. Germline loops: CDR1 MGHDK, CDR2 SYGVNS.

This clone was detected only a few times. CDR3 amino acids: CASTLAGNMNTEAFF. The CDR3 nucleotides read TGTGCCAGTACGTTGGCAGGGAATATGAACACTGAAGCTTTCTTT. V gene TRBV19 combines with J gene TRBJ1-1; tentative D call: TRBD1 (5 bases). The CDR3 runs 15 residues. Deletions cut 7 bases from V and 0 bases from J, with 15 bases between. CDR1 is LNHDA, CDR2 SQIVND, per germline (reference sequence).